This T cell receptor beta chain was retrieved from a study of vaccination and CD4 T cells after COVID-19. This clonotype has more than one count but fewer than ten. No antigen is known for it. Sequencing of cultured CD4+ T cell DNA used the Oncomine TCR Beta short-read assay. MiXCR, run by TCRdb on the PCR reads, gives a single entry per CDR3 protein. The table includes about 10,000 distinct CDR3 sequences, 60% to 70% detected once. The sample's treatment: roughly nine-day PBMC culture with coronavirus spike peptide pools or control peptides (ViraFEST assay). This CDR3 is built from 16 residues. With V trimmed by 5 bases and J by 0 bases, 4 bases remained unmatched. Germline CDR1 is KGHDR and CDR2 is SFDVKD.

This clonotype was sampled from a human donor who had recovered from COVID-19. The chain joins TRBV24-1 to TRBJ2-3; 10 bases agree with TRBD1. Sequenced material: CD4+ T cells from blood, cultured in vitro. The CDR3 loop reads CATSGGTGDSTDTQYF. The CDR3 nucleotides are TGTGCCACCAGTGGCGGGACAGGGGACAGCACAGATACGCAGTATTTT.